This is a list of T cell receptor beta chains from one sample in a study of identical twins. One entry per CDR3 protein, called by TCRdb with MiXCR from the 5' RACE reads. The sample carries a few hundred thousand distinct CDR3 sequences, more than 6.5% recorded once. These data were likewise used in another study, on yellow fever vaccine responses in identical twins.

Sequences were obtained from memory (CD45RO+) T cells sorted from blood. The receptors were gathered from a young woman in good health. The CDR3 runs from the conserved cysteine through the conserved F or W. Fields, in order: J gene, clone size, V gene, D gene, CDR3 DNA, CDR3 protein. D genes are given only for firm matches. The listing skips clone size in some rows; elsewhere it reads once, few, many or a size class.

J: TRBJ2-7; size: many; V: TRBV2; D: TRBD1; DNA: TGTGACAGCAGTGAAGTAACCTCCGGGACAGGGGCCTTCGAGCAGTACTTC; CDR3: CDSSEVTSGTGAFEQYF
J: TRBJ1-6; size: few; V: TRBV20-1; D: NA; DNA: TGCAGTGCTAGTGAAGGGGATTCACCCCTCCACTTT; CDR3: CSASEGDSPLHF
J: TRBJ1-3; size: few; V: TRBV9; D: TRBD1; DNA: TGTGCCAGCAGCGTCCGGGACAGGGCCTCTGGAAACACCATATATTTT; CDR3: CASSVRDRASGNTIYF
J: TRBJ2-3; size: many; V: TRBV20-1; D: NA; DNA: TGCAGTGCTAGAGCCCCCAGGGCGGGCGCAGATACGCAGTATTTT; CDR3: CSARAPRAGADTQYF
J: TRBJ1-5; size: many; V: TRBV29-1; D: NA; DNA: TGCAGCGTTTCGGGGGCTGGTGGCAATCAGCCCCAGCATTTT; CDR3: CSVSGAGGNQPQHF
J: TRBJ2-2; size: NA; V: TRBV20-1; D: NA; DNA: TGCAGTGCGGCGGGACGGTTAAACACCGGGGAGCTGTTTTTT; CDR3: CSAAGRLNTGELFF
J: TRBJ2-2; size: NA; V: TRBV25-1; D: NA; DNA: TGTGCCAGCAGTGATTTGTACGGGGAGCTGTTTTTT; CDR3: CASSDLYGELFF
J: TRBJ1-5; size: NA; V: TRBV18; D: TRBD1; DNA: TGTGCCAGCTCAACGACACAGGGGGTGGATCAGCCCCAGCATTTT; CDR3: CASSTTQGVDQPQHF
J: TRBJ2-1; size: many; V: TRBV9; D: TRBD2; DNA: TGTGCCAGCAGCGTCTCTAGCGGGGAAACCTACAATGAGCAGTTCTTC; CDR3: CASSVSSGETYNEQFF
J: TRBJ2-7; size: NA; V: TRBV28; D: TRBD1; DNA: TGTATGAGTCAGGGACAGTACTACTACGAGCAGTACTTC; CDR3: CMSQGQYYYEQYF
J: TRBJ2-1; size: NA; V: TRBV9; D: NA; DNA: TGTGCCAGCAGCGCTTTCCTAGCGTTAAGAAGGGATGAGCAGTTCTTC; CDR3: CASSAFLALRRDEQFF
J: TRBJ2-1; size: many; V: TRBV5-1; D: TRBD1; DNA: TGCGCCAGCAGCTTTACAGGGGGCAGCGATGAGCAGTTCTTC; CDR3: CASSFTGGSDEQFF
J: TRBJ2-1; size: few; V: TRBV11-2; D: NA; DNA: TGTGCCAGCAGCTTAGGGATCAGGGTGGGTGAGCAGTTCTTC; CDR3: CASSLGIRVGEQFF
J: TRBJ2-1; size: many; V: TRBV9; D: NA; DNA: TGTGCCAGCAGCGCAGGGGTGGAGCAGTTCTTC; CDR3: CASSAGVEQFF
J: TRBJ1-2; size: few; V: TRBV19; D: NA; DNA: TGTGCCAGTAGTATCCGAACAGGACCCTATGGCTACACCTTC; CDR3: CASSIRTGPYGYTF
J: TRBJ1-4; size: few; V: TRBV6-1; D: NA; DNA: TGTGCCAGCAGAATAGGCAGGCAGGAAAAACTGTTTTTT; CDR3: CASRIGRQEKLFF
J: TRBJ1-6; size: few; V: TRBV20-1; D: TRBD1; DNA: TGCAGTGAACGGACAGGGGGCCTCTCCTATAATTCACCCCTCCACTTT; CDR3: CSERTGGLSYNSPLHF
J: TRBJ2-5; size: many; V: TRBV20-1; D: TRBD2; DNA: TGCAGTGCCGACGGACTAGCGGAAGAGACCCAGTACTTC; CDR3: CSADGLAEETQYF
J: TRBJ2-1; size: many; V: TRBV7-9; D: NA; DNA: TGTGCCAGCAGCTTAGGCGAGAGCTCCTACAATGAGCAGTTCTTC; CDR3: CASSLGESSYNEQFF
J: TRBJ2-2; size: NA; V: TRBV5-4; D: NA; DNA: TGTGCCAGCCGCTTGGGGGGTGACACCGGGGAGCTGTTTTTT; CDR3: CASRLGGDTGELFF
J: TRBJ1-1; size: NA; V: TRBV7-9; D: TRBD1; DNA: TGTGCCAGCAGCCCCCCAGGGGGATTGGGCACTGAAGCTTTCTTT; CDR3: CASSPPGGLGTEAFF
J: TRBJ2-5; size: NA; V: TRBV5-6; D: TRBD2; DNA: TGTGCCAGCAGCCAAGATGGGGGGGTGGGGGAGACCCAGTACTTC; CDR3: CASSQDGGVGETQYF
J: TRBJ2-3; size: NA; V: TRBV19; D: TRBD1; DNA: TGTGCCAGTAGTCCTGACCGGGACAGGCTTGCAGATACGCAGTATTTT; CDR3: CASSPDRDRLADTQYF
J: TRBJ1-4; size: many; V: TRBV4-1; D: NA; DNA: TGCGCCAGCAGCCCTAATCTGGGGGGGATGAGTGAAAAACTGTTTTTT; CDR3: CASSPNLGGMSEKLFF
J: TRBJ2-4; size: many; V: TRBV10-1; D: TRBD1; DNA: TGCGCCAGCAGTCGGGACAGTGAAAACATTCAGTACTTC; CDR3: CASSRDSENIQYF
J: TRBJ2-1; size: NA; V: TRBV7-2; D: TRBD2; DNA: TGTGCCAGCAGCTTCGGGGGGGCTTGGAAGAATGAGCAGTTCTTC; CDR3: CASSFGGAWKNEQFF
J: TRBJ1-2; size: NA; V: TRBV19; D: TRBD1; DNA: TGTGCCAGCAGAGAGACAGGGAGAGATGGCTACACCTTC; CDR3: CASRETGRDGYTF
J: TRBJ2-1; size: NA; V: TRBV9; D: TRBD2; DNA: TGTGCCAGCAGCCCCAGATCACTAGCGGGAGAGTCTGGCAATGAGCAGTTCTTC; CDR3: CASSPRSLAGESGNEQFF
J: TRBJ2-2; size: many; V: TRBV12-3/TRBV12-4; D: TRBD2; DNA: TGTGCCAGCAGTTATGTTTTCGCGGGAGCGAACACCGGGGAGCTGTTTTTT; CDR3: CASSYVFAGANTGELFF
J: TRBJ2-3; size: few; V: TRBV5-1; D: TRBD2; DNA: TGCGCCAGCAGCTTGGCTCCCATAGCGGGAGACGCCGGGGGCACAGATACGCAGTATTTT; CDR3: CASSLAPIAGDAGGTDTQYF
J: TRBJ1-2; size: NA; V: TRBV12-3/TRBV12-4; D: NA; DNA: TGTGCCAGCACTCCGCAGGTCTATGGCTACACCTTC; CDR3: CASTPQVYGYTF
J: TRBJ2-3; size: many; V: TRBV3-1; D: NA; DNA: TGTGCCAGCAGCCAAGATCGGAGCAGCCCTAGCACAGATACGCAGTATTTT; CDR3: CASSQDRSSPSTDTQYF
J: TRBJ2-7; size: NA; V: TRBV15; D: NA; DNA: TGTGCCACCAGCAGTCGCGCCACCTACGAGCAGTACTTC; CDR3: CATSSRATYEQYF
J: TRBJ1-6; size: many; V: TRBV20-1; D: NA; DNA: TGCAGTGTGCAGGAGGGCAATTCACCCCTCCACTTT; CDR3: CSVQEGNSPLHF
J: TRBJ2-2; size: few; V: TRBV27; D: NA; DNA: TGTGCCAGCAGTGGCGTGGGGGTGACCGGGGAGCTGTTTTTT; CDR3: CASSGVGVTGELFF
J: TRBJ2-7; size: few; V: TRBV6-1; D: NA; DNA: TGTGCCAGCAGCCCCTTCGGGGTCTACGAGCAGTACTTC; CDR3: CASSPFGVYEQYF
J: TRBJ2-3; size: many; V: TRBV20-1; D: TRBD2; DNA: TGCAGTGCTAGAGACCCAGCGGGGGGACCCCACAGATACGCGTATTTT; CDR3: CSARDPAGGPHRYAYF
J: TRBJ2-3; size: NA; V: TRBV13; D: TRBD2; DNA: TGTGCCAGCAGCCCCTCGGGACTAGCGGGGGGGCCAGATACGCAGTATTTT; CDR3: CASSPSGLAGGPDTQYF
J: TRBJ2-1; size: many; V: TRBV6-4; D: NA; DNA: TGTGCCAGCAGTGAGTCGGCCAACAATGAGCAGTTCTTC; CDR3: CASSESANNEQFF
J: TRBJ2-2; size: few; V: TRBV6-5; D: NA; DNA: TGTGCCAGCAGTTCCTTCGGGGGCCATTCCACCGGGGAGCTGTTTTTT; CDR3: CASSSFGGHSTGELFF
J: TRBJ1-2; size: NA; V: TRBV5-1; D: TRBD1; DNA: TGCGCCAGCAGCCAGGGACAGGGTTTCTCTGGCTACACCTTC; CDR3: CASSQGQGFSGYTF
J: TRBJ1-1; size: few; V: TRBV7-6; D: NA; DNA: TGTGCCAGCGTCGGGAGAAACGAAGCTTTCTTT; CDR3: CASVGRNEAFF